This note documents a single TCR beta chain sequence. Several immunoSEQ plates held equal portions of the genomic DNA taken from each subset. As processed by the authors: Junction-only immunoSEQ data arrived without quality scores, meaning filtering differed. This table comes from immunoSEQ multiplex PCR, and its TCRdb copy is limited to in-frame clones, with some not included. V, J and clone size are taken as reported in that table, and D and trimming were inferred from the DNA itself. The data show about 2.4 million clones, approximately 93% seen once. CD45RA-negative memory and CD45RA+ naive subsets were split from the CD4+ cells. The CDR3 is 16 residues long. Germline V CDR1 and CDR2: SGDLS, YYNGEE. V lost 0 bases to trimming and J lost 6 bases; unmatched junction nucleotides: 4. The data are from a study of shared clonotypes between healthy human individuals.

The sample consisted of naive CD4+ T cells from PBMCs. Subset denoted: CD45RA+ positively selected. The V call is TRBV9, the J call TRBJ1-4, with 11 bases identical to TRBD1. The TCR was taken from a man aged 18 to 29 in good health. Some clones in this sample may be carry-over from other donors' samples. The CDR3, as DNA: TGTGCCAGCAGCGTAGCGTGGGGACAGGGGGATGAAAAACTGTTTTTT. Translation: CASSVAWGQGDEKLFF.